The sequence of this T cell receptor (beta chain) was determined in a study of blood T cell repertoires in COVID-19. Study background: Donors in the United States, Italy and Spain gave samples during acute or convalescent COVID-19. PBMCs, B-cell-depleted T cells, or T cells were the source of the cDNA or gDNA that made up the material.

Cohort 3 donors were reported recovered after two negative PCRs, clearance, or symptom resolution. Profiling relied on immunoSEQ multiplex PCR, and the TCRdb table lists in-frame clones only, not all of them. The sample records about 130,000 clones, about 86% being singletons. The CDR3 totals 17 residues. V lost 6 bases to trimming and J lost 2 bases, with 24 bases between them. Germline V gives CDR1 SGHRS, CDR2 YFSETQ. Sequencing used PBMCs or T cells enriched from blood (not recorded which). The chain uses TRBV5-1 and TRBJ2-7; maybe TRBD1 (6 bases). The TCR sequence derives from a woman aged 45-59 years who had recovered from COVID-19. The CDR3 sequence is CASTSLPRQAPTYEQYF. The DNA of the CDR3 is TGCGCCAGCACCTCCTTGCCCAGACAGGCACCAACCTACGAGCAGTACTTC.